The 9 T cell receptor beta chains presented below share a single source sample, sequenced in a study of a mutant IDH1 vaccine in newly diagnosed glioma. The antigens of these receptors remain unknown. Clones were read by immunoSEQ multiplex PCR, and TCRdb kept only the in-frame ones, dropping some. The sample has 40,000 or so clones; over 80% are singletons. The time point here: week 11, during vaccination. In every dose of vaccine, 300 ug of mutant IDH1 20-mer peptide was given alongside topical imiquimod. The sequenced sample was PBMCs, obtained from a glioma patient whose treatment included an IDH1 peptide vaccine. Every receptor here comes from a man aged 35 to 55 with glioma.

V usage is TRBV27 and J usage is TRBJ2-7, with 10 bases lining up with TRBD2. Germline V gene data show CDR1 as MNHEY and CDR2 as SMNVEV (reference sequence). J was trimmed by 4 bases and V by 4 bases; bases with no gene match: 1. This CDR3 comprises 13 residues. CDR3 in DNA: TGTGCCAGCAGTTCGACTAGCGGGTACGAGCAGTACTTC. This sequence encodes CASSSTSGYEQYF.

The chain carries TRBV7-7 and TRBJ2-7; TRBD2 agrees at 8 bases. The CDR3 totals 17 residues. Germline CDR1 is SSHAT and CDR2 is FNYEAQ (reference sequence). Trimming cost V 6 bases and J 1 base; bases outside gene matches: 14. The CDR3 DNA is TGTGCCAGCAGGCCACTAGCGGTTAAAACGGAATCCTACGAGCAGTACTTC. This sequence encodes CASRPLAVKTESYEQYF.

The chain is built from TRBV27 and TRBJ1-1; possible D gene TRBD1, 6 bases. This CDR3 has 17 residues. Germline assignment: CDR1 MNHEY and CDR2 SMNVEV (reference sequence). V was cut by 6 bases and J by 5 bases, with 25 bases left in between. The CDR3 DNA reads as TGTGCCAGCAGCCGCCCGGGGCAGGGGTGGGGGGGAACTGAAGCTTTCTTT. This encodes CASSRPGQGWGGTEAFF.

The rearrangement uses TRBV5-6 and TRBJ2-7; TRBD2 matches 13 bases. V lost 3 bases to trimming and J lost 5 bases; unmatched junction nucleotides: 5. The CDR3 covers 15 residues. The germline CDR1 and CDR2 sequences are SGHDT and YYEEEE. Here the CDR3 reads CASSSPGLAGNEQYF. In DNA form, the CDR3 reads TGTGCCAGCAGCTCTCCGGGACTAGCGGGAAACGAGCAGTACTTC.

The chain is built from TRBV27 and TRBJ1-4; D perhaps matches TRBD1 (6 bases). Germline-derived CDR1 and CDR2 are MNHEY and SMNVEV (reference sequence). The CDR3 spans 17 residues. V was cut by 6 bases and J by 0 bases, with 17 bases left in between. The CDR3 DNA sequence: TGTGCCAGCAGAATGAGAGGGGGAGCGGCAACTAATGAAAAACTGTTTTTT. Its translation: CASRMRGGAATNEKLFF.

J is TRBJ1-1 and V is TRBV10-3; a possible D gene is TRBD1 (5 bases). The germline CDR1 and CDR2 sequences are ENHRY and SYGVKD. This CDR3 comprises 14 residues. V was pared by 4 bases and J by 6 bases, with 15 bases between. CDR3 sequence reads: CAISGGGSSAEAFF. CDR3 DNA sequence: TGTGCCATCAGTGGGGGGGGGAGTTCCGCTGAAGCTTTCTTT.

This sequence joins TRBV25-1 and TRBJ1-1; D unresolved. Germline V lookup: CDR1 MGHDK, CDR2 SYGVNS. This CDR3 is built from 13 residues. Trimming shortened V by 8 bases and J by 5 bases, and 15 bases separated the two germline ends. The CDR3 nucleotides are TGTGCCAGCGGTTCAGGCTTTAAGACTGAAGCTTTCTTT. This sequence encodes CASGSGFKTEAFF.

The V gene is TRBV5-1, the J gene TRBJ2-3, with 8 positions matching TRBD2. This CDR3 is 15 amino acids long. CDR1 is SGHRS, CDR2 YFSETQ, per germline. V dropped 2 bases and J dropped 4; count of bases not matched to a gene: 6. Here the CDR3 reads CASSFQRGLADTQYF. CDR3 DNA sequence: TGCGCCAGCAGCTTTCAGCGGGGGTTGGCAGATACGCAGTATTTT.

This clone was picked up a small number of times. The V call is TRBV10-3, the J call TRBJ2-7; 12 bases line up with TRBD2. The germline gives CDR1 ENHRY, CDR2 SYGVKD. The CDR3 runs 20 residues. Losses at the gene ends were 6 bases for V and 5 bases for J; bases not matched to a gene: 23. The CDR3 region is CAIRSTGTSGQWGRSDEQYF. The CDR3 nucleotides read TGTGCCATCAGAAGCACCGGGACTAGCGGGCAATGGGGAAGGTCGGACGAGCAGTACTTC.